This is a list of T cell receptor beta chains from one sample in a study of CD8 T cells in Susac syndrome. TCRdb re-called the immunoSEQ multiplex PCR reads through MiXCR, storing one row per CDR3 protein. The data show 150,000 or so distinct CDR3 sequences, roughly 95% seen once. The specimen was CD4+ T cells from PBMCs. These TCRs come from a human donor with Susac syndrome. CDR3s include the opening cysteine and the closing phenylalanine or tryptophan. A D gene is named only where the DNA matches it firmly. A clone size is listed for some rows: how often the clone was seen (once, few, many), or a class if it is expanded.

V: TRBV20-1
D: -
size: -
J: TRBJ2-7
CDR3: CSARKTVYEQYF
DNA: TGCAGTGCTCGAAAGACAGTCTACGAGCAGTACTTC

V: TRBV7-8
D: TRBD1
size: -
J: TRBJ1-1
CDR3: CASSLVDRGTEAFF
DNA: TGTGCCAGCAGCTTAGTAGACAGGGGCACTGAAGCTTTCTTT

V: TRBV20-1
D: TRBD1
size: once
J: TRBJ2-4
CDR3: CSAPKGPNRGNIQYF
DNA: TGCAGTGCGCCGAAGGGACCAAACAGGGGTAACATTCAGTACTTC

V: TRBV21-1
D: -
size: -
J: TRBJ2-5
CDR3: CASSKMTSLWYQETQYF
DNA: TGTGCCAGCAGCAAAATGACTAGCTTATGGTACCAAGAGACCCAGTACTTC

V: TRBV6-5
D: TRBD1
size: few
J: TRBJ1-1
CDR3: CASSSQGGTEAFF
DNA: TGTGCCAGCAGTTCTCAGGGGGGCACTGAAGCTTTCTTT

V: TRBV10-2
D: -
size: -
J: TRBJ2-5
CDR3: CASSVGIETQYF
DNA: TGCGCCAGCAGTGTGGGGATAGAGACCCAGTACTTC

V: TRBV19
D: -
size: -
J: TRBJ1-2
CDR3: CASSPRVRYGYTF
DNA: TGTGCCAGTAGTCCCAGGGTGCGCTATGGCTACACCTTC

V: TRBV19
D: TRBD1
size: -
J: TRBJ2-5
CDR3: CASRGTEETQYF
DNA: TGTGCCAGTAGGGGGACAGAAGAGACCCAGTACTTC

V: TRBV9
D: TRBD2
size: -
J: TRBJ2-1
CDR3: CASSSSGGFEQFF
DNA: TGTGCCAGCAGCTCTTCGGGGGGGTTTGAGCAGTTCTTC

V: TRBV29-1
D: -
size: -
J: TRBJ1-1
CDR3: CSAPAVVGAAEAFF
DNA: TGCAGCGCCCCGGCGGTAGTCGGGGCCGCTGAAGCTTTCTTT

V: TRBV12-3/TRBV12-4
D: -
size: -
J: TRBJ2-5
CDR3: CASSLAAAQETQYF
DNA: TGTGCCAGCAGTTTAGCGGCAGCCCAAGAGACCCAGTACTTC

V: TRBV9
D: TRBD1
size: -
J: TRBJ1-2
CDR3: CASSGGQGEWYGYTF
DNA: TGTGCCAGCAGCGGTGGACAGGGAGAATGGTATGGCTACACCTTC

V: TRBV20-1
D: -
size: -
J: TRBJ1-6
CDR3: CSAIRGNSPLHF
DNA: TGCAGTGCCATTAGGGGAAATTCACCCCTCCACTTT

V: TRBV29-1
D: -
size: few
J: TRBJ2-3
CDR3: CSVEGARGGTDTQYF
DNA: TGCAGCGTTGAGGGGGCTAGGGGGGGCACAGATACGCAGTATTTT

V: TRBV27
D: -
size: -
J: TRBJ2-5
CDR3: CASSLWGYQETQYF
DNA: TGTGCCAGCAGTTTGTGGGGTTACCAAGAGACCCAGTACTTC

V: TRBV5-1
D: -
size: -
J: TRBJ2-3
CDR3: CASSSPGGADPDTQYF
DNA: TGCGCCAGCAGCTCCCCGGGCGGGGCGGATCCAGATACGCAGTATTTT

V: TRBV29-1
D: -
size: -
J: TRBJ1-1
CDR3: CSAAISQNTEAFF
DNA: TGCAGCGCCGCTATTTCCCAGAACACTGAAGCTTTCTTT

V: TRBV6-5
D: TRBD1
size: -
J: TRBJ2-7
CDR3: CASSYDGTGVEQYF
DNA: TGTGCCAGCAGTTACGATGGGACAGGGGTCGAGCAGTACTTC

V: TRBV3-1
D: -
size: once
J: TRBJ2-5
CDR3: CASSPRFSQETQYF
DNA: TGTGCCAGCAGCCCCCGGTTTTCCCAAGAGACCCAGTACTTC

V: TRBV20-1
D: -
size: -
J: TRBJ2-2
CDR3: CSAWTVNTGELFF
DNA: TGCAGTGCCTGGACAGTGAACACCGGGGAGCTGTTTTTT

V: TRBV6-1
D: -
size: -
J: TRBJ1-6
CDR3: CASKLTGSPLHF
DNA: TGTGCCAGCAAGCTAACGGGATCACCCCTCCACTTT

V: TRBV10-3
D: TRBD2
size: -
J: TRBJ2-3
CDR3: CASASGGTDTQYF
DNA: TGTGCCTCCGCTAGCGGGGGCACAGATACGCAGTATTTT

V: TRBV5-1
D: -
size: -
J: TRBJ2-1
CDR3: CASSFGGLSYNEQFF
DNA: TGCGCCAGCAGCTTTGGGGGCCTCTCCTACAATGAGCAGTTCTTC

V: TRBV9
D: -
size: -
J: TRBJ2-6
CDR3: CASSASGTLLSGANVLTF
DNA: TGTGCCAGCAGCGCATCCGGGACCCTTCTCTCTGGGGCCAACGTCCTGACTTTC

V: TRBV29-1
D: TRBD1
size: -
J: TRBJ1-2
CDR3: CSVLAGGSWSYGYTF
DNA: TGCAGCGTTCTGGCAGGGGGCTCTTGGAGCTATGGCTACACCTTC

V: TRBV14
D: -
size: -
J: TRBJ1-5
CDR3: CASSQSGFTPQHF
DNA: TGTGCCAGCAGCCAATCGGGCTTTACGCCCCAGCATTTT

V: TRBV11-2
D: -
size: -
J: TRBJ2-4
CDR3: CASSRETKNIQYF
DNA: TGTGCCAGCAGCCGAGAGACCAAAAACATTCAGTACTTC

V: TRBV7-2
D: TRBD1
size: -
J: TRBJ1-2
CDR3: CASSLGQGPLYGYTF
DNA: TGTGCCAGCAGCCTGGGACAGGGCCCCCTCTATGGCTACACCTTC

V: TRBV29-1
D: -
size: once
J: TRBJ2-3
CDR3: CSVLNQATDTQYF
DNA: TGCAGCGTCCTCAATCAAGCAACAGATACGCAGTATTTT

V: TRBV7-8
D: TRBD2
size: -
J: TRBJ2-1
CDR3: CASSLMASGGLSSYNEQFF
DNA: TGTGCCAGCAGCTTAATGGCTAGCGGGGGCCTAAGCTCCTACAATGAGCAGTTCTTC

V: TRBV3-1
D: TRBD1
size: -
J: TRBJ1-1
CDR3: CASSLTGGGTEAFF
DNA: TGTGCCAGCAGCTTAACAGGGGGCGGCACTGAAGCTTTCTTT

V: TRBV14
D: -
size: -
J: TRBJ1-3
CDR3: CASSQGGMRNTIYF
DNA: TGTGCCAGCAGCCAGGGGGGTATGAGAAACACCATATATTTT

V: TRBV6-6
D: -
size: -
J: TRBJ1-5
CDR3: CASSQRRDADQPQHF
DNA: TGTGCCAGCAGTCAGAGGCGGGACGCTGATCAGCCCCAGCATTTT

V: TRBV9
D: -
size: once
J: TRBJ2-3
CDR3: CASSVSGGATDTQYF
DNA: TGTGCCAGCAGCGTCAGTGGGGGGGCGACAGATACGCAGTATTTT

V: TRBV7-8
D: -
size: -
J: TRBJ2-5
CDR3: CASSLPGWETQYF
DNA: TGTGCCAGCAGCCTTCCCGGATGGGAGACCCAGTACTTC

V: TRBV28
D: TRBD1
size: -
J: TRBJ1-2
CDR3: CASRAGGLIGYTF
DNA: TGTGCCAGCAGGGCAGGGGGTTTGATTGGCTACACCTTC

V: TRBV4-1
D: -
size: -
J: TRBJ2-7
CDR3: CASSQDLDISYEQYF
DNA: TGCGCCAGCAGCCAAGATTTGGACATCTCCTACGAGCAGTACTTC

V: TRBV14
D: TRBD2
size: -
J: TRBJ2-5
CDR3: CASSLRGGLAETQYF
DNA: TGTGCCAGCAGCCTCCGGGGCGGACTAGCAGAGACCCAGTACTTC

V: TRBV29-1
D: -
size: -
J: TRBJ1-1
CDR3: CSAVVHGNTEAFF
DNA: TGCAGCGCCGTGGTTCACGGGAACACTGAAGCTTTCTTT

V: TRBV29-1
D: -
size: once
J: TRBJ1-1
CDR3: CSFRQAMNTEAFF
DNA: TGCAGCTTTCGACAGGCCATGAACACTGAAGCTTTCTTT

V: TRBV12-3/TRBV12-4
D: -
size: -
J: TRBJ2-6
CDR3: CASTNVGPVGANVLTF
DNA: TGTGCCAGCACCAACGTGGGGCCTGTTGGGGCCAACGTCCTGACTTTC

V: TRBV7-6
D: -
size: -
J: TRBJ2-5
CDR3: CASSSLAPELETQYF
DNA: TGTGCCAGCAGCTCTCTAGCGCCGGAGCTTGAGACCCAGTACTTC

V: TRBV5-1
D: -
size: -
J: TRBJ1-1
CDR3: CASSSHPWYRTQGMNTEAFF
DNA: TGCGCCAGCAGCTCACACCCGTGGTACAGGACGCAGGGGATGAACACTGAAGCTTTCTTT

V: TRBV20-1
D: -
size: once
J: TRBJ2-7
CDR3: CSARGPVSYEQYF
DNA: TGCAGTGCTAGAGGACCAGTTTCCTACGAGCAGTACTTC

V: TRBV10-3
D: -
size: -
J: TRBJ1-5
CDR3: CAISAGGPQHF
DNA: TGTGCCATCAGTGCCGGTGGGCCCCAGCATTTT